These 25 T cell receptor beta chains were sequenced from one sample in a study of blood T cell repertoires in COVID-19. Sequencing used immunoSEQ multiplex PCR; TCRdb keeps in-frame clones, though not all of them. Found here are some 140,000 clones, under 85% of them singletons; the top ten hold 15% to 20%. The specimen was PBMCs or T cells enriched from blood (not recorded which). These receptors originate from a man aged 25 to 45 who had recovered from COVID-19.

CDR3 region: CASSTRQGRYTEAFF. The CDR3 region has the DNA TGCGCCAGCAGCACCCGACAGGGGCGGTATACTGAAGCTTTCTTT. V usage is TRBV4-1 and J usage is TRBJ1-1, with 8 bases lining up with TRBD1. V trimming: 5 bases; J trimming: 5 bases; junction bases outside the gene matches: 10. The CDR3 spans 15 residues. CDR1 MGHRA and CDR2 YSYEKL come from the germline V gene.

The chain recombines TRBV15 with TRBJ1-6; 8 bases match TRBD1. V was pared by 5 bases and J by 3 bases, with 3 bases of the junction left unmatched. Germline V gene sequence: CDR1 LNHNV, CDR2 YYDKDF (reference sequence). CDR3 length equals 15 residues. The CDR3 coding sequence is TGTGCCACCAGCGGGGGACAGGTCTATAATTCACCCCTCCACTTT. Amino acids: CATSGGQVYNSPLHF.

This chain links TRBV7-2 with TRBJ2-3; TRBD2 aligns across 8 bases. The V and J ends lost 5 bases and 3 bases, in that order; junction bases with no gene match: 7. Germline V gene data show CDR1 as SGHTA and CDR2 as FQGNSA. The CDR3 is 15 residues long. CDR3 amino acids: CASSGSGMRTDTQYF. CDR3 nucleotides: TGTGCCAGCAGCGGTAGCGGGATGAGAACAGATACGCAGTATTTT.

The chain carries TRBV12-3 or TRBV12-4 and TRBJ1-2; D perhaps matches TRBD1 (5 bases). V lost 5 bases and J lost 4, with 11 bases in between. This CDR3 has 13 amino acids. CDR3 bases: TGTGCCAGCAGTACAGGACCTCCCTATGGCTACACCTTC. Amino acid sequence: CASSTGPPYGYTF.

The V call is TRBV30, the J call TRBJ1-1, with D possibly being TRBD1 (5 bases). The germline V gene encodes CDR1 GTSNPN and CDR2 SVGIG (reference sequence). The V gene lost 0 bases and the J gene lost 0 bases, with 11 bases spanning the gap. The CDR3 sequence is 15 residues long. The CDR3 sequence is CAWSVRQSLNTEAFF. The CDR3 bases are TGTGCCTGGAGTGTCCGACAGAGTTTGAACACTGAAGCTTTCTTT.

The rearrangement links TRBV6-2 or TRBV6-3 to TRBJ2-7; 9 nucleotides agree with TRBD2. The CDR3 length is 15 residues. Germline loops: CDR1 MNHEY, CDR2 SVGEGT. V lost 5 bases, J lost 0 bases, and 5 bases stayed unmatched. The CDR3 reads CASSTSGPVSYEQYF. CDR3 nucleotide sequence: TGTGCCAGCAGTACTAGCGGGCCCGTCTCCTACGAGCAGTACTTC.

The CDR3 is CASSGAGEAFF. The CDR3 DNA sequence: TGTGCCAGCAGCGGTGCCGGTGAAGCTTTCTTT. The rearrangement uses TRBV11-2 and TRBJ1-1; D gene uncertain. The CDR3 is made up of 11 amino acids. The germline gives CDR1 SGHAT, CDR2 FQNNGV. Trimming pared 5 bases from V and 7 bases from J, leaving 8 bases between.

The CDR3 spells CASSYGGSQETQYF. The CDR3 region has the DNA TGTGCCAGCAGTTATGGTGGCTCTCAAGAGACCCAGTACTTC. The chain carries TRBV6-2 or TRBV6-3 and TRBJ2-5, with no clear D. CDR3 length equals 14 residues. Trimming pared 3 bases from V and 2 bases from J, leaving 10 bases between. The V gene's germline CDR1 is MNHEY and CDR2 SVGEGT.

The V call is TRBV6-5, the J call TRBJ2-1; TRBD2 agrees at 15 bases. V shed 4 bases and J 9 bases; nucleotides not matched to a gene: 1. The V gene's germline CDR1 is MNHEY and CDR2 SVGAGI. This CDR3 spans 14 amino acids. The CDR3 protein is CASSLGLAGGEQFF. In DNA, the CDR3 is TGTGCCAGCAGTTTGGGACTAGCGGGAGGTGAGCAGTTCTTC.

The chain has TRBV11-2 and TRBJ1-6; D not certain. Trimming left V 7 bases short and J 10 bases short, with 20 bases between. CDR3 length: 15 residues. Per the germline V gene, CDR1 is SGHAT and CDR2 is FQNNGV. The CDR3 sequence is CASTTRGRAASPLHF. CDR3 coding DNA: TGTGCCAGCACCACTCGGGGAAGGGCTGCCTCACCCCTCCACTTT.

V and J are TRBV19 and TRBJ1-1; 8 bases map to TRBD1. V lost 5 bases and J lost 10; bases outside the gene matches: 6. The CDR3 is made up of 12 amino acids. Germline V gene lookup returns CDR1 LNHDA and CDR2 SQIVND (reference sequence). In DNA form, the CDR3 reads TGTGCCAGTAGTCTGGGACAGGTGGGAGCTTTCTTT. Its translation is CASSLGQVGAFF.

The CDR3 coding sequence is TGTGCCAGCAGCCCATCTTTCAGTGAAGCTTTCTTT. Translation: CASSPSFSEAFF. The V call is TRBV7-9, the J call TRBJ1-1; D gene unclear. Between the trimmed V and J ends, which lost 5 bases and 7 bases, there was a span of 11 bases. There are 12 residues in the CDR3. Germline lookup yields CDR1 SEHNR and CDR2 FQNEAQ (reference sequence).

In nucleotides, the CDR3 is TGTGCCAGCAGCTCTGGGGAGGTGGAGACCCAGTACTTC. The encoded protein is CASSSGEVETQYF. V is TRBV7-9 and J is TRBJ2-5, with D possibly TRBD2 on 6 matching bases. The germline V and J ends were trimmed by 4 bases and 5 bases, with 11 bases remaining between them. Germline CDR1 is SEHNR and CDR2 is FQNEAQ (reference sequence). This CDR3 region has 13 residues.

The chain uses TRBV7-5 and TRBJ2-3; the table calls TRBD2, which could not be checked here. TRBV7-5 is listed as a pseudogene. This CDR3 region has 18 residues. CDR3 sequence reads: CVRSLIAGGPGGTDTQYF. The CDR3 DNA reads TGTGTCAGAAGCCTCATAGCGGGAGGGCCAGGGGGCACAGATACGCAGTATTTT.

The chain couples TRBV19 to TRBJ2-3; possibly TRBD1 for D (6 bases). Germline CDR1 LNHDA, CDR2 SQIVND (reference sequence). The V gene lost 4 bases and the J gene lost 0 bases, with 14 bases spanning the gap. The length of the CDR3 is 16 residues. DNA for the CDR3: TGTGCCAGTAGTACTCACAGGGCACCTAGCACAGATACGCAGTATTTT. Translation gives CASSTHRAPSTDTQYF.

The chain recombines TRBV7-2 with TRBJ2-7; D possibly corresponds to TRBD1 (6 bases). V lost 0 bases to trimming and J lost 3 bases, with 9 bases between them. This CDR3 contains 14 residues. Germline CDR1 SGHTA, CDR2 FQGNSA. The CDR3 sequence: CASSLAGALYEQYV. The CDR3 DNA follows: TGTGCCAGCAGCTTAGCGGGGGCCCTCTACGAGCAGTACGTC.

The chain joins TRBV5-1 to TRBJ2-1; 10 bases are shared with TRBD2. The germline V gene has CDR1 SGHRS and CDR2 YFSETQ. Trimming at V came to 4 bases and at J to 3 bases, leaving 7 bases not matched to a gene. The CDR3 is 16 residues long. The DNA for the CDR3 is TGCGCCAGCAGCGGGACCGGGACTAGCGTCTACAATGAGCAGTTCTTC. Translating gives CASSGTGTSVYNEQFF.

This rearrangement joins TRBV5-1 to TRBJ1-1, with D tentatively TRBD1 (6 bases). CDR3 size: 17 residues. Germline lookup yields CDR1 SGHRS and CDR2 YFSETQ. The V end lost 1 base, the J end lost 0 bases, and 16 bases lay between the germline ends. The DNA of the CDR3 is TGCGCCAGCAGCTTGTATTCTAGGGGACACATGAACACTGAAGCTTTCTTT. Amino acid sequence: CASSLYSRGHMNTEAFF.

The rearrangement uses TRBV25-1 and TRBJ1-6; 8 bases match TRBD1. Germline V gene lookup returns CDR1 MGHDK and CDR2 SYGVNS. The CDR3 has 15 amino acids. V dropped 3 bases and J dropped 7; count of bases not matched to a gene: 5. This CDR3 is CASSETGVGNSPLHF. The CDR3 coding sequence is TGTGCCAGCAGTGAGACAGGGGTGGGGAATTCACCCCTCCACTTT.

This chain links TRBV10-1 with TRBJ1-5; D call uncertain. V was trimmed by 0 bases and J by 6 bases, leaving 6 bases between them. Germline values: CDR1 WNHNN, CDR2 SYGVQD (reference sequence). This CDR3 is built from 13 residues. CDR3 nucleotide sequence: TGCGCCAGCAGTGAGTCGGGAGGTCAGCCCCAGCATTTT. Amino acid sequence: CASSESGGQPQHF.

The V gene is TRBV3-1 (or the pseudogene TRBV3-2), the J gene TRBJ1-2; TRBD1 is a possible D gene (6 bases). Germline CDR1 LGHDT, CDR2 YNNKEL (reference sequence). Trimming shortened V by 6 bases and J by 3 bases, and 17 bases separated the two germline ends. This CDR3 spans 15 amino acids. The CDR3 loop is CASSRGGGLDYGYTF. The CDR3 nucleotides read TGTGCCAGCAGTCGGGGAGGGGGACTTGACTATGGCTACACCTTC.

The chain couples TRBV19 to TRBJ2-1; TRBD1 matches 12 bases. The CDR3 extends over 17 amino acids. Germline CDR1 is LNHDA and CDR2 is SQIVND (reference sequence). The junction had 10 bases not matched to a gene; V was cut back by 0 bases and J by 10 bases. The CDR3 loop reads CASSIDHGTGGKGEQFF. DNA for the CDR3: TGTGCCAGTAGTATAGATCATGGGACAGGGGGCAAGGGCGAGCAGTTCTTC.

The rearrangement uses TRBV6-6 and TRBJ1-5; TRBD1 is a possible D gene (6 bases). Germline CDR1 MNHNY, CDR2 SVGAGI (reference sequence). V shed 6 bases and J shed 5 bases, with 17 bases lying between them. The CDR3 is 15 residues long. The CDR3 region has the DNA TGTGCCAGCAGGTATCACAGGGATCACTATCAGCCCCAGCATTTT. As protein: CASRYHRDHYQPQHF.

CDR3: CASSQAGYNEKLFF. The CDR3 DNA follows: TGTGCCAGCAGTCAGGCAGGATATAATGAAAAACTGTTTTTT. The rearrangement uses TRBV28 and TRBJ1-4, with no clear D. Germline V gene sequence: CDR1 MDHEN, CDR2 SYDVKM. Trimming stripped 5 bases from V and 4 bases from J, with 11 bases between. The CDR3 covers 14 residues.

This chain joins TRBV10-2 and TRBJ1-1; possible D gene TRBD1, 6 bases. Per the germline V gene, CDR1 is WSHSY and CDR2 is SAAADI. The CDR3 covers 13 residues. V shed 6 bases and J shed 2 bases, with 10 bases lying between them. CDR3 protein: CASSRTDNTEAFF. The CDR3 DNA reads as TGCGCCAGCAGCCGGACAGATAACACTGAAGCTTTCTTT.